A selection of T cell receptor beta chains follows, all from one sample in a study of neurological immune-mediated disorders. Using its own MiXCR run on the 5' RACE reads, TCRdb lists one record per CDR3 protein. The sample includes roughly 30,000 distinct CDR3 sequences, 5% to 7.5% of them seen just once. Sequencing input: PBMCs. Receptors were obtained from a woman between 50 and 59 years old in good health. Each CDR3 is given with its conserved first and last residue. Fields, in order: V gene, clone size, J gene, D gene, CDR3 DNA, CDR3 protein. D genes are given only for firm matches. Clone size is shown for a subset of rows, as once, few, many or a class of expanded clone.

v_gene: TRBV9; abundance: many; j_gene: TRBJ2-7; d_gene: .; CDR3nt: TGTGCCAGCAGCGTAGATCTGGGAACCTACGAGCAGTACTTC; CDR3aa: CASSVDLGTYEQYF
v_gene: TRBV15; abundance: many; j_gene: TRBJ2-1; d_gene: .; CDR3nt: TGTGCCACCAGTGGGGGAAGGAGCTCCTACAATGAGCAGTTCTTC; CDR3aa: CATSGGRSSYNEQFF
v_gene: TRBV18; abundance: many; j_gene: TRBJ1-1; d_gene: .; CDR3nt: TGTGCCAGCTCACCAAGAGCGAACACTGAAGCTTTCTTT; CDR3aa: CASSPRANTEAFF
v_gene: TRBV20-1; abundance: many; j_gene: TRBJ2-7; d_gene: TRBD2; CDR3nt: TGCAGTGCTCGGGCGGGAGCCCTAGGGGAGCAGTACTTC; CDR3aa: CSARAGALGEQYF
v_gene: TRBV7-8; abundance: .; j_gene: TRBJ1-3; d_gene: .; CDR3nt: TGTGCCAGCAGCTTCGGGGAGATTTCCGGAAACACCATATATTTT; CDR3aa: CASSFGEISGNTIYF
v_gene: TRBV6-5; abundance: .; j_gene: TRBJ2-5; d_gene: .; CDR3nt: TGTGCCAGCAGTTTGCGTCCGAATGGGGAGACCCAGTACTTC; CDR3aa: CASSLRPNGETQYF
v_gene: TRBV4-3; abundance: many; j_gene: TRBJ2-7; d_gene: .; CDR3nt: TGCGCCAGCAGCCAAGGTAGAGTTTCGGAGCAGTACTTC; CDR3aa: CASSQGRVSEQYF
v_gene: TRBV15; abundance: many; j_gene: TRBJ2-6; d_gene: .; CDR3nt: TGTGCCACCAGCAGAGATGAGGGCTCTGGGGCCAACGTCCTGACTTTC; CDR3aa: CATSRDEGSGANVLTF
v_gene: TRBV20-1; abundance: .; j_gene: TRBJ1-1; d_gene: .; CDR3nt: TGCAGTGCTAGAGACGGGGCAGGGCGGAGCACTGAAGCTTTCTTT; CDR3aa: CSARDGAGRSTEAFF
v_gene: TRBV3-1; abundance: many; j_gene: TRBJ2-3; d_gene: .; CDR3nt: TGTGCCAGCAGCCAACGTCATGTGGGGGCGTCAAGTGATACGCAGTATTTT; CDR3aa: CASSQRHVGASSDTQYF
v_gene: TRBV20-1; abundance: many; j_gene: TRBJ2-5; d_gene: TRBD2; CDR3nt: TGCAGTGCTAGAGGGGCGCCGGGACTAGCGGGAGGGATGGCAGAGACCCAGTACTTC; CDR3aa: CSARGAPGLAGGMAETQYF
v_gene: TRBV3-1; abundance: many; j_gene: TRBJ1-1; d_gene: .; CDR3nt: TGTGCCAGCAGCCAAGACCAGGGTGGGACTGAAGCTTTCTTT; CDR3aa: CASSQDQGGTEAFF
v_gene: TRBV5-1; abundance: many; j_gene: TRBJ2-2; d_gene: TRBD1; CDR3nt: TGCGCCAGCAGCCCTGACAGGGTATTCGACACCGGGGAGCTGTTTTTT; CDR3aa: CASSPDRVFDTGELFF
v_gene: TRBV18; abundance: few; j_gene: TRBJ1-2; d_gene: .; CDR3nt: TGTGCCAGCTCACGGGACGGCCCTAACTATGGCTACACCTTC; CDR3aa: CASSRDGPNYGYTF